The 31 T cell receptor beta chains reported below all come from one sample, sequenced in a study of shared clonotypes between healthy human individuals. The table came from immunoSEQ multiplex PCR; TCRdb's copy has only in-frame clones and leaves some out. The sample shows a few million clones, approximately 92% of them seen only once. The sample was naive CD4+ T cells sorted from blood. Subset noted: CD45RA+ positively selected. Receptor source: a man aged 18 to 29 in good health.

The chain carries TRBV5-1 and TRBJ1-1; D is undetermined. The CDR3 totals 14 residues. The germline V and J ends were trimmed by 7 bases and 0 bases, with 13 bases remaining between them. CDR1 and CDR2 from the germline V gene are SGHRS and YFSETQ. CDR3 protein: CASLDGSMNTEAFF. The DNA of the CDR3 is TGCGCCAGCCTCGACGGGTCAATGAACACTGAAGCTTTCTTT.

The V gene is TRBV6-1, the J gene TRBJ2-1, with 9 positions matching TRBD2. Germline V CDR1 and CDR2: MNHNS, SASEGT. The CDR3 runs 19 residues. V shed 1 base, J shed 6 bases, and the junction held 16 bases outside the gene matches. The CDR3, as DNA: TGTGCCAGCAGTGAAGTGGGGCTTCTAGCGGGGTTACGGGCCAATGAGCAGTTCTTC. As protein: CASSEVGLLAGLRANEQFF.

This clone is a singleton in its sample. The chain carries TRBV4-1 and TRBJ1-5, with D possibly being TRBD1 (5 bases). Germline lookup yields CDR1 MGHRA and CDR2 YSYEKL. Trimming cost V 2 bases and J 5 bases, with 16 bases left between them. The CDR3 spans 16 residues. CDR3 sequence: CASSQWAAGSDQPQHF. The CDR3 DNA reads TGCGCCAGCAGCCAATGGGCAGCAGGGAGTGATCAGCCCCAGCATTTT.

The V call is TRBV4-1, the J call TRBJ1-3, with 8 bases that match TRBD1. The junction had 7 bases not matched to a gene; V was cut back by 4 bases and J by 8 bases. The CDR3 loop spans 14 amino acids. From germline, CDR1 is MGHRA and CDR2 YSYEKL. This CDR3 reads CASSLPGGEDTIYF. For the CDR3, the DNA is TGCGCCAGCAGCCTCCCAGGGGGCGAGGACACCATATATTTT.

The chain uses TRBV4-1 and TRBJ2-7, with TRBD2 matching 8 bases. The CDR3 loop spans 15 amino acids. Per the germline V gene, CDR1 is MGHRA and CDR2 is YSYEKL. Germline trimming cut 5 bases from V and 2 bases from J; bases unmatched to any gene: 8. Here the CDR3 reads CASSKLAVGAYEQYF. The CDR3 region has the DNA TGCGCCAGCAGCAAACTAGCGGTTGGAGCCTACGAGCAGTACTTC.

V is TRBV7-2 and J is TRBJ1-2, with D unresolved. The CDR3 sequence is 14 residues long. Per the germline V gene, CDR1 is SGHTA and CDR2 is FQGNSA. V lost 4 bases to trimming and J lost 1 base, with 10 bases between them. For the CDR3, the DNA is TGTGCCAGCAGCTATCAGACACTTAACTATGGCTACACCTTC. Its translation: CASSYQTLNYGYTF.

This rearrangement joins TRBV10-3 to TRBJ2-7; D may be TRBD1 (6 bases). Trimming stripped 5 bases from V and 3 bases from J, with 11 bases between. CDR3 size: 13 residues. The germline CDR1 and CDR2 sequences are ENHRY and SYGVKD. The CDR3 loop reads CAISLDRNYEQYF. CDR3 nucleotide sequence: TGTGCCATCAGTTTAGACAGGAACTACGAGCAGTACTTC.

V and J are TRBV6-6 and TRBJ1-5; D unclear. This CDR3 region has 14 residues. Trimming removed 7 bases at V and 0 bases at J, with 10 bases between. The germline V gene has CDR1 MNHNY and CDR2 SVGAGI (reference sequence). This chain's CDR3 is CASTTMYSNQPQHF. The CDR3 nucleotides read TGTGCCAGCACCACCATGTATAGCAATCAGCCCCAGCATTTT.

The V gene is TRBV28, the J gene TRBJ1-2, with 7 bases aligning to TRBD1. Unmatched junction bases numbered 12, after V lost 6 bases and J lost 8 bases. Germline assignment: CDR1 MDHEN and CDR2 SYDVKM. The CDR3 runs to 14 residues. CDR3: CASSPPPTGTGYTF. The CDR3 DNA sequence: TGTGCCAGCAGCCCTCCCCCGACAGGGACAGGCTACACCTTC.

The rearrangement links TRBV12-5 to TRBJ1-1; maybe TRBD1 (5 bases). CDR1 is LGHNT, CDR2 FRNRAP, per germline. V dropped 6 bases and J dropped 1 base, with 9 bases sitting between them. The CDR3 contains 13 residues. CDR3 coding DNA: TGTGCTAGTGGAAACGGGGGGAACACTGAAGCTTTCTTT. Its protein is CASGNGGNTEAFF.

A word on this clone: Other nucleotide sequences from this sample produce the same CDR3. The chain joins TRBV14 to TRBJ2-7; D is unclear. This CDR3 comprises 11 residues. Trimming removed 6 bases at V and 0 bases at J, with 3 bases between. Germline V gives CDR1 SGHDN, CDR2 FVKESK. This CDR3 is CASSHSYEQYF. DNA of the CDR3: TGTGCCAGCAGTCACTCCTACGAGCAGTACTTC.

About this clone: Additional DNA sequences in this sample encode the identical CDR3. The DNA of the CDR3 is TGTGCCAGCAGTCCGCCGGGCGTTTTTCAGGCCTACGAGCAGTACTTC. Amino acid sequence: CASSPPGVFQAYEQYF. This rearrangement joins TRBV28 to TRBJ2-7; D uncertain. Between the trimmed V and J ends, which lost 5 bases and 2 bases, there was a span of 19 bases. CDR1 is MDHEN and CDR2 is SYDVKM in the germline V gene. There are 16 residues in the CDR3. The full variable domain, rest sourced from reference TRBV28 and TRBJ2-7, is DVKVTQSSRYLVKRTGEKVFLECVQDMDHENMFWYRQDPGLGLRLIYFSYDVKMKEKGDIPEGYSVSREKKERFSLILESASTNQTSMYLCASSPPGVFQAYEQYFGPGTRLTVT.

V is TRBV10-3 and J is TRBJ2-7, with 9 bases lining up with TRBD1. The V gene end was trimmed by 6 bases and the J gene end by 4 bases; junction bases not matched to a gene: 10. CDR1 is ENHRY and CDR2 is SYGVKD in the germline V gene. This CDR3 contains 15 residues. CDR3 region: CAISLRGQGRYEQYF. The CDR3 nucleotides are TGTGCCATCAGCCTCAGGGGACAGGGCCGATACGAGCAGTACTTC.

The CDR3 region is CASSRTRGAYEQYF. The CDR3 DNA follows: TGTGCCAGCAGCCGGACCCGGGGGGCCTACGAGCAGTACTTC. The chain combines TRBV7-6 with TRBJ2-7; 7 nucleotides match TRBD2. V dropped 5 bases and J dropped 2; count of bases not matched to a gene: 6. In germline, CDR1 is SGHVS, CDR2 FNYEAQ. This CDR3 has 14 residues.

This chain joins TRBV27 and TRBJ2-5; no definite D call. Germline CDR1 reads MNHEY; CDR2 reads SMNVEV (reference sequence). The CDR3 consists of 14 residues. Trimming left V 8 bases short and J 2 bases short, with 15 bases between. The CDR3 reads CASRTSLEQETQYF. CDR3 sequence (DNA): TGTGCCAGCCGAACTTCACTCGAACAAGAGACCCAGTACTTC.

On this clone: The identical CDR3 is also encoded by other nucleotide sequences in the sample. The chain joins TRBV18 to TRBJ2-3; D is uncertain. Trimming stripped 2 bases from V and 3 bases from J, with 9 bases between. CDR3 length equals 14 residues. Germline V gene sequence: CDR1 KGHSH, CDR2 LQKENI. CDR3 sequence reads: CASSPLTSTDTQYF. The DNA of the CDR3 is TGTGCCAGCTCACCATTGACGTCGACAGATACGCAGTATTTT. The whole variable domain, filled in from reference TRBV18 and TRBJ2-3, reads NAGVMQNPRHLVRRRGQEARLRCSPMKGHSHVYWYRQLPEEGLKFMVYLQKENIIDESGMPKERFSAEFPKEGPSILRIQQVVRGDSAAYFCASSPLTSTDTQYFGPGTRLTVL.

The J gene is TRBJ1-6, the V gene TRBV15; 8 bases agree with TRBD1. V shed 2 bases, J shed 0 bases, and the junction held 15 bases outside the gene matches. CDR1 and CDR2 (germline): LNHNV, YYDKDF (reference sequence). This CDR3 has 21 amino acids. CDR3 amino acids: CATSRSALRDRKLSYNSPLHF. CDR3 bases: TGTGCCACCAGCAGATCAGCGCTCCGGGACAGGAAACTCTCCTATAATTCACCCCTCCACTTT. Looking up the rest from reference TRBV15 and TRBJ1-6 gives the full variable domain: DAMVIQNPRYQVTQFGKPVTLSCSQTLNHNVMYWYQQKSSQAPKLLFHYYDKDFNNEADTPDNFQSRRPNTSFCFLDIRSPGLGDTAMYLCATSRSALRDRKLSYNSPLHFGNGTRLTVT.

This chain links TRBV25-1 with TRBJ2-2; unclear D gene. The V end lost 4 bases, the J end lost 5 bases, and 14 bases lay between the germline ends. CDR1 and CDR2 (germline): MGHDK, SYGVNS. The CDR3 is 15 amino acids. This chain's CDR3 is CASSASADGTGELFF. The CDR3 DNA sequence: TGTGCCAGCAGTGCGTCAGCTGATGGGACCGGGGAGCTGTTTTTT.

V is TRBV5-5 and J is TRBJ2-1, with 7 bases fitting TRBD1. From germline, CDR1 is SGHKS and CDR2 YYEKEE (reference sequence). The ends lost 0 bases at V and 5 bases at J; junction bases unmatched: 5. The CDR3 has 15 amino acids. CDR3 in DNA: TGTGCCAGCAGCTTGGATAGGGGGCGCGACAATGAGCAGTTCTTC. Its protein is CASSLDRGRDNEQFF.

The chain carries TRBV6-6 and TRBJ2-2, with TRBD2 identical over 9 bases. The germline gives CDR1 MNHNY, CDR2 SVGAGI (reference sequence). The CDR3 runs to 14 residues. Unmatched junction bases numbered 6, after V lost 7 bases and J lost 6 bases. CDR3 coding DNA: TGTGCCAGCATATTAGCGGGAGTTGCCGGGGAGCTGTTTTTT. Its protein is CASILAGVAGELFF.

Concerning this clone itself: Different DNA sequences within this sample yield the same CDR3. The chain uses TRBV6-5 and TRBJ2-5; possible D gene TRBD2, 7 bases. The V and J ends lost 0 bases and 5 bases respectively, with 10 bases between them. Germline CDR1 and CDR2: MNHEY and SVGAGI. This CDR3 contains 14 residues. The CDR3 loop reads CASSYSTGGETQYF. In DNA, the CDR3 is TGTGCCAGCAGTTACTCGACGGGGGGCGAGACCCAGTACTTC.

Points on this clone: Other DNA sequences of this sample code for an identical CDR3. The V call is TRBV19, the J call TRBJ1-2; a possible D gene is TRBD1 (5 bases). The germline V gene encodes CDR1 LNHDA and CDR2 SQIVND (reference sequence). The CDR3 is made up of 14 amino acids. V shed 5 bases and J shed 0 bases, with 10 bases lying between them. CDR3 region: CASSPGGANYGYTF. CDR3 nucleotides: TGTGCCAGTAGTCCGGGGGGAGCTAACTATGGCTACACCTTC.

A single count supports this clone. The same CDR3 arises from other DNA sequences in this sample as well. The chain links TRBV9 to TRBJ1-3; unclear D gene. Trimming stripped 4 bases from V and 4 bases from J, with 3 bases between. This CDR3 region has 11 residues. CDR1 and CDR2 (germline): SGDLS, YYNGEE. The CDR3 bases are TGTGCCAGCAGCCGCGGAAACACCATATATTTT. Its protein product is CASSRGNTIYF.

This sequence joins TRBV4-1 and TRBJ1-1; D is possibly TRBD1 (5 bases). The CDR3 is made up of 16 amino acids. The germline CDR1 and CDR2 sequences are MGHRA and YSYEKL. Trimming stripped 4 bases from V and 1 base from J, with 16 bases between. This chain's CDR3 is CASSLPRAGTNTEAFF. The CDR3 DNA reads TGCGCCAGCAGCCTCCCACGGGCAGGGACGAACACTGAAGCTTTCTTT.

Concerning this clone itself: Other DNA sequences of this sample code for an identical CDR3. The chain links TRBV5-4 to TRBJ2-5; D tentatively fits TRBD1 or TRBD2 (5 bases each). Trimming took off 1 base at V and 2 bases at J, with 9 bases between the two ends. The CDR3 is 14 amino acids. Germline CDR1 is SGHNT and CDR2 is YYREEE (reference sequence). DNA of the CDR3: TGTGCCAGCAGCTTGCGGGACCTACAAGAGACCCAGTACTTC. This encodes CASSLRDLQETQYF.

CDR3 coding DNA: TGTGCCAGCAGCCCAAGTACCTACAATGAGCAGTTCTTC. Translation: CASSPSTYNEQFF. The chain combines TRBV7-2 with TRBJ2-1; D not resolved. CDR1 and CDR2 from the germline V gene are SGHTA and FQGNSA. The CDR3 contains 13 residues. The V and J ends lost 5 bases and 2 bases respectively, with 7 bases between them.

The chain has TRBV10-1 and TRBJ2-1; perhaps TRBD1 as D (5 bases). CDR3 length: 14 amino acids. V gave up 4 bases and J gave up 8 bases, with 15 bases separating them. From germline, CDR1 is WNHNN and CDR2 SYGVQD (reference sequence). CDR3 loop: CASSVGQPPDEQFF. CDR3 nucleotides: TGCGCCAGCAGTGTGGGGCAGCCGCCGGATGAGCAGTTCTTC.

V gene TRBV4-1 combines with J gene TRBJ2-5; possibly TRBD1 for D (6 bases). Looked up from germline, CDR1 is MGHRA and CDR2 is YSYEKL. The CDR3 is made up of 15 amino acids. V was pared by 0 bases and J by 5 bases, with 13 bases between. CDR3 sequence: CASSQESTGWETQYF. The CDR3 bases are TGCGCCAGCAGCCAAGAGTCAACAGGGTGGGAGACCCAGTACTTC.

V usage is TRBV11-2 and J usage is TRBJ1-4; 9 bases align to TRBD1. Germline V lookup: CDR1 SGHAT, CDR2 FQNNGV. V gave up 2 bases and J gave up 8 bases; unmatched junction bases: 6. CDR3 length equals 15 residues. The CDR3 coding sequence is TGTGCCAGCAGCTTAAGGGGGACAGGGTTGGAAAAACTGTTTTTT. The encoded protein is CASSLRGTGLEKLFF. Supplemented by reference TRBV11-2 and TRBJ1-4, the full variable domain reads EAGVAQSPRYKIIEKRQSVAFWCNPISGHATLYWYQQILGQGPKLLIQFQNNGVVDDSQLPKDRFSAERLKGVDSTLKIQPAKLEDSAVYLCASSLRGTGLEKLFFGSGTQLSVL.

The gene calls are TRBV13 and TRBJ2-7; tentatively, D is TRBD1 (5 bases). The V gene lost 1 base and the J gene lost 3 bases, with 10 bases spanning the gap. Germline loops: CDR1 PRHDT, CDR2 FYEKMQ (reference sequence). The CDR3 contains 14 residues. The CDR3 sequence: CASSLDRKDYEQYF. The DNA for the CDR3 is TGTGCCAGCAGCTTAGACAGGAAAGACTACGAGCAGTACTTC.

V is TRBV11-2 and J is TRBJ1-3; possible D gene TRBD1, 5 bases. The CDR3 has 19 residues. V gave up 7 bases and J gave up 1 base, with 26 bases separating them. Germline assignment: CDR1 SGHAT and CDR2 FQNNGV. The CDR3 loop is CASTKTFSRGRGSGNTIYF. DNA of the CDR3: TGTGCCAGCACTAAAACCTTCTCGAGGGGCAGAGGGTCTGGAAACACCATATATTTT.